The source of this T cell receptor beta chain is a study of blood T cell repertoires in COVID-19. Study-level information: COVID-19 samples collected from the United States, Italy and Spain covered acute and convalescent phases. T cells, B-cell-depleted T cells, or PBMCs provided the cDNA or gDNA that served as material.

CDR3 length: 12 amino acids. V was cut by 4 bases and J by 5 bases, with 4 bases left in between. Germline V gene data show CDR1 as KGHDR and CDR2 as SFDVKD. The Seattle patients, enrolled during active infection, were followed longitudinally. Authors' analysis steps: Estimation of nucleated cell counts relied on the amplification of reference gene primers. Sequencing used immunoSEQ multiplex PCR; TCRdb keeps in-frame clones, though not all of them. The DNA gave D and trimming, while V, J and clone size come from that table. The table lists some 180,000 clones, around four fifths of them singletons. The clonotype originates from a woman aged 80 or over with COVID-19, enrolled during active disease. Input material: peripheral blood. The chain couples TRBV24-1 to TRBJ1-4; D not resolved. CDR3 sequence: CATSDPNEKLFF. The CDR3 DNA reads TGTGCCACCAGTGACCCGAATGAAAAACTGTTTTTT.